This T cell receptor (beta chain) was found in a study of blood T cells in healthy people across ages. The germline V gene has CDR1 DFQATT and CDR2 SNEGSKA (reference sequence). This CDR3 has 17 residues. Only a few counts were recorded for this clonotype. The junction differs from germline at one of its ends, possibly a read error. Through a sample-barcoded 5' primer and a J-beta primer mix, a second PCR was run for roughly 7 to 11 cycles. TCRdb recomputed calls from the 5' RACE reads with MiXCR, one row per CDR3 protein. The data show about 1.5 million distinct CDR3 sequences, 42% seen once. Sequenced: blood. This TCR came from a woman aged 18-29 years in good health. The chain couples TRBV20-1 to TRBJ2-1; no definite D call. The CDR3 is CSASNYQTWSSYKEQFF. In DNA form, the CDR3 reads TGCAGTGCTAGCAACTATCAAACGTGGAGCTCCTACAAGGAGCAGTTCTTC.